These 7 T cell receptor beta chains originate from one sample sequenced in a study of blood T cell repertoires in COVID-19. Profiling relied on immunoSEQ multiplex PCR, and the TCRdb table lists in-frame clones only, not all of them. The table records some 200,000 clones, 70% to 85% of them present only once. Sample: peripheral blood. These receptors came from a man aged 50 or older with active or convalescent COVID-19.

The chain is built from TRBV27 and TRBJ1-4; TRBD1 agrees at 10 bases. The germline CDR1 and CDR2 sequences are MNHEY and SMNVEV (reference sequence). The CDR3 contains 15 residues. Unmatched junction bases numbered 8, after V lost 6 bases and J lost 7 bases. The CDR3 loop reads CASRLAGTGAEKLFF. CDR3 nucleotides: TGTGCCAGCAGATTAGCCGGGACAGGGGCTGAAAAACTGTTTTTT. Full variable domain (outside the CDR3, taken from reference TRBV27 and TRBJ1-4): EAQVTQNPRYLITVTGKKLTVTCSQNMNHEYMSWYRQDPGLGLRQIYYSMNVEVTDKGDVPEGYKVSRKEKRNFPLILESPSPNQTSLYFCASRLAGTGAEKLFFGSGTQLSVL.

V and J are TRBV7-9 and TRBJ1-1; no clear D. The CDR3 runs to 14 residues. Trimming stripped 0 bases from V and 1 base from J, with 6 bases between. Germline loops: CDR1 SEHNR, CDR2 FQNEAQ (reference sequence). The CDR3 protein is CASSLAAANTEAFF. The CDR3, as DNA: TGTGCCAGCAGCTTAGCGGCGGCGAACACTGAAGCTTTCTTT.

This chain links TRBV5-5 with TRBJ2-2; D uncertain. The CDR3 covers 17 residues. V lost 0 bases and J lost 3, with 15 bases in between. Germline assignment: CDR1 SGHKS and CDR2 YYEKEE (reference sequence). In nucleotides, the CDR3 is TGTGCCAGCAGCTTGGCCCCTCCAGGCTACGACACCGGGGAGCTGTTTTTT. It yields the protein CASSLAPPGYDTGELFF. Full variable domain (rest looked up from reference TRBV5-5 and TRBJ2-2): DAGVTQSPTHLIKTRGQQVTLRCSPISGHKSVSWYQQVLGQGPQFIFQYYEKEERGRGNFPDRFSARQFPNYSSELNVNALLLGDSALYLCASSLAPPGYDTGELFFGEGSRLTVL.

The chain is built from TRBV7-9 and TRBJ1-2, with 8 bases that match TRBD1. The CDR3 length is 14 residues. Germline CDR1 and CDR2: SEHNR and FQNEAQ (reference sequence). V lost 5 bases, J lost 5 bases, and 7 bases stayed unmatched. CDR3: CASSPGTGGYGYTF. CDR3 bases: TGTGCCAGCAGCCCCGGGACAGGAGGGTATGGCTACACCTTC.

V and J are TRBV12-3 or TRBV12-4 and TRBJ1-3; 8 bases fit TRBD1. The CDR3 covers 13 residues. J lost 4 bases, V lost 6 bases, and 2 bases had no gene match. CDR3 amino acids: CASRQGVGNTIYF. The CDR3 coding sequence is TGTGCCAGCAGACAGGGGGTCGGAAACACCATATATTTT.

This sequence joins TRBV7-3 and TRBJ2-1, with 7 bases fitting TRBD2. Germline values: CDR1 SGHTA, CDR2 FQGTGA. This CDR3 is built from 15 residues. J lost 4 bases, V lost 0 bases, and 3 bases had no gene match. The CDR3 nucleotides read TGTGCCAGCAGCTTAACCTCTAGCGGATACAATGAGCAGTTCTTC. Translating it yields CASSLTSSGYNEQFF.

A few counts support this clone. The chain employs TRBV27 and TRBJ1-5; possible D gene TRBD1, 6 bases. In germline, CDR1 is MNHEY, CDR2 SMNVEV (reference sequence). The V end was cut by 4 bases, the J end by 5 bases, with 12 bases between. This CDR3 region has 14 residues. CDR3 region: CASSSLQGYQPQHF. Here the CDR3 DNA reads TGTGCCAGCAGTTCCCTTCAGGGGTATCAGCCCCAGCATTTT.